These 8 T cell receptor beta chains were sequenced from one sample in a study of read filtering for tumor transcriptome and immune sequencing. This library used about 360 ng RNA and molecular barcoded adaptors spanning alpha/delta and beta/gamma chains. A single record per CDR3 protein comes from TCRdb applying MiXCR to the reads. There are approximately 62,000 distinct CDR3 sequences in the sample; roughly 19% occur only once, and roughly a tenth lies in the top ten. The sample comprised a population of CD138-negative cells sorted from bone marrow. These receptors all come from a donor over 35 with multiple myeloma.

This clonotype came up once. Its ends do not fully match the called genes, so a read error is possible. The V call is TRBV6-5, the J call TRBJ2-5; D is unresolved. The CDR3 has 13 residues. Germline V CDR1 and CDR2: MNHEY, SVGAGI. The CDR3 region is CASSRRTKETRYF. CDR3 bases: TGCGCCAGCAGCCGACGGACCAAAGAGACCCGGTACTTC.

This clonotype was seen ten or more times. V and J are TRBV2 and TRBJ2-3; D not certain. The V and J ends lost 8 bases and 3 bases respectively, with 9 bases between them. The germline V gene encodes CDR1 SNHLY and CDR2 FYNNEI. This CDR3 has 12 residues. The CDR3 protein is CASGPWTDTQYF. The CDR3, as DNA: TGTGCCAGCGGCCCATGGACAGATACGCAGTATTTT. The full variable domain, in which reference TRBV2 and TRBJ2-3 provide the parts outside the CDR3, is EPEVTQTPSHQVTQMGQEVILRCVPISNHLYFYWYRQILGQKVEFLVSFYNNEISEKSEIFDDQFSVERPDGSNFTLKIRSTKLEDSAMYFCASGPWTDTQYFGPGTRLTVL.

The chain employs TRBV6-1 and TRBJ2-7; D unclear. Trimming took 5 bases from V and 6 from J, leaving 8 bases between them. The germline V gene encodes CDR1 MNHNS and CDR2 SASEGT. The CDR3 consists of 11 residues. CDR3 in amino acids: CASSTPGEQYF. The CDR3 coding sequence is TGTGCCAGCAGTACCCCAGGCGAGCAGTACTTC.

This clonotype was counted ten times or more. The CDR3 bases are TGTGCCAGCAGCTTGGTCTCTTGGCAGGGGTTCAATGAGCAGTTCTTC. Its protein is CASSLVSWQGFNEQFF. V and J are TRBV5-6 and TRBJ2-1; D perhaps matches TRBD1 (6 bases). V was cut by 0 bases and J by 6 bases, with 16 bases left in between. Germline V gene lookup returns CDR1 SGHDT and CDR2 YYEEEE. This CDR3 is built from 16 residues.

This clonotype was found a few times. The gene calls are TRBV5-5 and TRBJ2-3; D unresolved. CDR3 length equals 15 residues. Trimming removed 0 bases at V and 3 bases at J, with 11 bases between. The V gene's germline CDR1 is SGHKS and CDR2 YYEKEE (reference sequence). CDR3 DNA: TGTGCCAGCAGCTTGGTGCCCTTGGATACAGATACGCAGTATTTT. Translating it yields CASSLVPLDTDTQYF.

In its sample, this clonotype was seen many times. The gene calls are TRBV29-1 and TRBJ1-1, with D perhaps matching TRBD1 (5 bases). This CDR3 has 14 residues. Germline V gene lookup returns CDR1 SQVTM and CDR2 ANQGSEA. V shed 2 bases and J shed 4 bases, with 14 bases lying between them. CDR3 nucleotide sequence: TGCAGCGTTGAACACCCAGGGACCTTCACTGAAGCTTTCTTT. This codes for CSVEHPGTFTEAFF.

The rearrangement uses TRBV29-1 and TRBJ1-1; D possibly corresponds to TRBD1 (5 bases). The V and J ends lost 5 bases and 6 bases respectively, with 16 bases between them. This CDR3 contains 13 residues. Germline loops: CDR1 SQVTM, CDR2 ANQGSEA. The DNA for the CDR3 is TGCAGCGTTCGCGGGACGGTGGTTGCTGAAGCTTTCTTT. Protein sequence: CSVRGTVVAEAFF.

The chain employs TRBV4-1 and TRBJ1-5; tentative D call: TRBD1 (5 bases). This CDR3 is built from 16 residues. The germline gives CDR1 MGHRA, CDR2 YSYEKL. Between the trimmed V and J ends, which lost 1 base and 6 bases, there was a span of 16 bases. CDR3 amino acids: CASSQGLGASGQPQHF. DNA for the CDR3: TGCGCCAGCAGCCAAGGGCTCGGGGCCTCGGGTCAGCCCCAGCATTTT.